The 5 T cell receptor beta chains presented below share a single source sample, sequenced in a study of early T cells in non-severe SARS-CoV-2 infection. TCRdb re-analysed the 5' RACE reads in MiXCR, keeping a single row per CDR3 protein. The data contain about 48,000 distinct CDR3 sequences, around 5.6% of them singletons. The sample comprised whole blood. The origin of the receptors is an adult who was a healthcare worker with PCR-confirmed SARS-CoV-2 infection or an uninfected control (not recorded which).

This clonotype was recorded at least ten times. The J gene is TRBJ2-7, the V gene TRBV19; the D gene is possibly TRBD2 (5 bases). Germline loops: CDR1 LNHDA, CDR2 SQIVND (reference sequence). The ends were cut back, 6 bases at V and 1 base at J, with 22 bases in the middle. The CDR3 is made up of 17 amino acids. The CDR3 DNA follows: TGTGCCAGTAGCACTTCTGGACGGCGGGCCCTTTCCTACGAGCAGTACTTC. Residues: CASSTSGRRALSYEQYF. Full variable domain (outside the CDR3, taken from reference TRBV19 and TRBJ2-7): DGGITQSPKYLFRKEGQNVTLSCEQNLNHDAMYWYRQDPGQGLRLIYYSQIVNDFQKGDIAEGYSVSREKKESFPLTVTSAQKNPTAFYLCASSTSGRRALSYEQYFGPGTRLTVT.

This clonotype was counted many times. V gene TRBV6-4 combines with J gene TRBJ2-3, with no clear D. V was clipped by 0 bases and J by 5 bases, with 6 bases between them. This CDR3 is 13 amino acids long. The germline CDR1 and CDR2 sequences are MRHNA and SNTAGT. DNA of the CDR3: TGTGCCAGCAGTGACTCCCCCGAAGATACGCAGTATTTT. Protein sequence: CASSDSPEDTQYF.

This clonotype occurred a few times. This chain connects TRBV18 to TRBJ1-3; 7 positions match TRBD1. J was trimmed by 0 bases and V by 3 bases; bases with no gene match: 5. Germline CDR1 reads KGHSH; CDR2 reads LQKENI. This CDR3 has 16 residues. The CDR3 sequence is CASSPGDRLSGNTIYF. The CDR3 DNA follows: TGTGCCAGCTCACCGGGGGACAGACTCTCTGGAAACACCATATATTTT.

In its sample, this clonotype was seen many times. The chain combines TRBV5-4 with TRBJ2-1; 9 nucleotides match TRBD2. V lost 2 bases and J lost 9; bases outside the gene matches: 15. CDR3 length: 17 residues. The germline V gene has CDR1 SGHNT and CDR2 YYREEE (reference sequence). CDR3 protein: CASSLPSLGLAVSEQFF. The CDR3 DNA reads as TGTGCCAGCAGCTTACCGAGTCTGGGACTAGCAGTAAGTGAGCAGTTCTTC.

The rearrangement uses TRBV6-5 and TRBJ2-7; 9 bases match TRBD1. Trimming took 5 bases from V and 6 from J; bases not matched to a gene: 8. Germline V gives CDR1 MNHEY, CDR2 SVGAGI. The CDR3 contains 14 residues. The CDR3 coding sequence is TGTGCCAGCAGTATTACAGGGGGCGCGTCCGAGCAGTACTTC. This translates into CASSITGGASEQYF.